This entry lists 24 T cell receptor beta chains sequenced from one sample in a study of shared T cell receptors in the human thymus. The protocol was immunoSEQ multiplex PCR, while the TCRdb copy is restricted to in-frame clones and leaves out a portion. Of 700,000 or so clones in the sample, roughly 85% were seen once. In addition, the sample was reused for a study of human thymus T cells.

Sample: thymocytes. Every receptor here comes from a girl less than two years old with a congenital heart defect.

This clone occurred a few times. The J gene is TRBJ1-2, the V gene TRBV10-3, with TRBD1 matching 7 bases. Trimming at V came to 1 base and at J to 6 bases, leaving 8 bases not matched to a gene. Germline V gene sequence: CDR1 ENHRY, CDR2 SYGVKD. This CDR3 comprises 15 residues. The DNA for the CDR3 is TGTGCCATCAGTGAGTTACAGGGGAAAGTCCATGGCTACACCTTC. Protein product: CAISELQGKVHGYTF.

V gene TRBV27 combines with J gene TRBJ1-5; 9 bases line up with TRBD1. V gave up 3 bases and J gave up 3 bases; unmatched junction bases: 9. Per germline, CDR1 MNHEY and CDR2 SMNVEV (reference sequence). CDR3 length: 17 residues. CDR3 coding DNA: TGTGCCAGCAGTTTTGATTCAGGGACAGGGATCAATCAGCCCCAGCATTTT. It encodes CASSFDSGTGINQPQHF.

J is TRBJ2-7 and V is TRBV27, with D possibly TRBD1 on 5 matching bases. Trimming cost V 10 bases and J 6 bases, with 19 bases left between them. The CDR3 is 13 amino acids. The germline gives CDR1 MNHEY, CDR2 SMNVEV (reference sequence). CDR3 sequence: CATRQRYTTEQYF. In DNA, the CDR3 is TGTGCCACCAGACAGAGATATACCACCGAGCAGTACTTC.

CDR3 coding DNA: TGTGCCAGCAGCTTAGGGGAACTAGGACAGGGCTATGGCTACACCTTC. It yields the protein CASSLGELGQGYGYTF. V is TRBV7-6 and J is TRBJ1-2, with 8 nucleotides matching TRBD1. The CDR3 consists of 16 residues. V was clipped by 1 base and J by 4 bases; unmatched bases: 8. Germline loops: CDR1 SGHVS, CDR2 FNYEAQ. Full variable domain (outside the CDR3, taken from reference TRBV7-6 and TRBJ1-2): GAGVSQSPRYKVTKRGQDVALRCDPISGHVSLYWYRQALGQGPEFLTYFNYEAQQDKSGLPNDRFSAERPEGSISTLTIQRTEQRDSAMYRCASSLGELGQGYGYTFGSGTRLTVV.

The chain recombines TRBV4-3 with TRBJ1-4, with 7 positions matching TRBD1. Germline CDR1 LGHNA, CDR2 YSLEER. Germline trimming cut 4 bases from V and 0 bases from J; bases unmatched to any gene: 14. The length of the CDR3 is 19 residues. CDR3 nucleotide sequence: TGCGCCAGCAGCCCAATTGGACAGGCTAAAATAGCAACTAATGAAAAACTGTTTTTT. It specifies CASSPIGQAKIATNEKLFF.

The rearrangement links TRBV19 to TRBJ2-7; 7 bases map to TRBD1. The CDR3 contains 14 residues. Per germline, CDR1 LNHDA and CDR2 SQIVND (reference sequence). The J segment lost 5 bases and the V segment lost 4 bases, leaving 8 bases of the junction unmatched. The CDR3 DNA reads TGTGCCAGTAGTACAGTTGGGACAGACAACGAGCAGTACTTC. It codes for CASSTVGTDNEQYF.

This chain connects TRBV15 to TRBJ2-1; 9 positions match TRBD1. Germline assignment: CDR1 LNHNV and CDR2 YYDKDF (reference sequence). The junction had 18 bases not matched to a gene; V was cut back by 5 bases and J by 7 bases. The CDR3 is 18 residues long. CDR3 protein: CATSPPRPGQGLVNEQFF. The CDR3 coding sequence is TGTGCCACCAGCCCACCCCGTCCGGGACAGGGTTTGGTAAATGAGCAGTTCTTC.

The chain carries TRBV5-8 and TRBJ1-1, with TRBD1 matching 8 bases. Germline V gene sequence: CDR1 SGHTS, CDR2 YDEGEE. With V trimmed by 0 bases and J by 2 bases, 6 bases remained unmatched. This CDR3 is 16 amino acids long. CDR3 in DNA: TGTGCCAGCAGCTTGGGGGGACAGGCGACCAACACTGAAGCTTTCTTT. Translating it yields CASSLGGQATNTEAFF.

The genes are TRBV15 and TRBJ2-3; 10 nucleotides agree with TRBD1. In germline, CDR1 is LNHNV, CDR2 YYDKDF (reference sequence). The V gene end was trimmed by 8 bases and the J gene end by 5 bases; junction bases not matched to a gene: 10. The CDR3 runs 15 residues. The CDR3 DNA is TGTGCCACCCGTCCCCGGGACAGGGGTGGAGATACGCAGTATTTT. This gives the protein CATRPRDRGGDTQYF.

This chain connects TRBV12-5 to TRBJ2-1, with TRBD1 identical over 10 bases. Germline assignment: CDR1 LGHNT and CDR2 FRNRAP. Trimming at V came to 6 bases and at J to 7 bases, leaving 9 bases not matched to a gene. The length of the CDR3 is 15 residues. The CDR3 spells CASGPGTGERNEQFF. In DNA, the CDR3 is TGTGCTAGTGGCCCCGGGACAGGGGAACGGAATGAGCAGTTCTTC.

The chain links TRBV28 to TRBJ1-2; D might be TRBD1 (6 bases). The germline CDR1 and CDR2 sequences are MDHEN and SYDVKM. Between the trimmed V and J ends, which lost 5 bases and 3 bases, there was a span of 16 bases. The CDR3 extends over 15 amino acids. Here the CDR3 reads CASSDRTAVDYGYTF. In DNA form, the CDR3 reads TGTGCCAGCAGTGACAGGACAGCTGTCGACTATGGCTACACCTTC.

The V and J genes are TRBV11-2 and TRBJ2-7; TRBD2 matches at 16 bases. The V and J ends lost 5 bases and 4 bases, in that order; junction bases with no gene match: 14. Germline CDR1 is SGHAT and CDR2 is FQNNGV. This CDR3 is built from 19 residues. CDR3 region: CASSQTGLAGGFLKYEQYF. For the CDR3, the DNA is TGTGCCAGCAGCCAAACGGGACTAGCGGGGGGGTTCCTTAAATACGAGCAGTACTTC.

The chain couples TRBV6-1 to TRBJ1-2, with D hard to call. The length of the CDR3 is 15 residues. Trimming pared 6 bases from V and 3 bases from J, leaving 17 bases between. Germline loops: CDR1 MNHNS, CDR2 SASEGT. The CDR3 nucleotides are TGTGCCAGCAGAAGACACGACCCCAGTGACTATGGCTACACCTTC. Amino acids: CASRRHDPSDYGYTF.

This sequence joins TRBV6-5 and TRBJ2-7; D may be TRBD1 (6 bases). The CDR3 totals 11 residues. V lost 4 bases, J lost 8 bases, and 9 bases lay in between. Per the germline V gene, CDR1 is MNHEY and CDR2 is SVGAGI. The CDR3 spells CASSFRDKQYF. The CDR3, as DNA: TGTGCCAGCAGTTTCCGGGACAAGCAGTACTTC.

The rearrangement links TRBV4-1 to TRBJ2-3; 14 bases map to TRBD2. The CDR3 is 21 residues long. The V gene end was trimmed by 4 bases and the J gene end by 3 bases; junction bases not matched to a gene: 18. Germline lookup yields CDR1 MGHRA and CDR2 YSYEKL. The CDR3 DNA reads TGCGCCAGCAGCCGCGACCCCGGGACTAGCGGGGGAACGAGGGGGACAGATACGCAGTATTTT. Protein product: CASSRDPGTSGGTRGTDTQYF.

V gene TRBV15 combines with J gene TRBJ1-3; no firm D call. CDR3 length: 15 amino acids. V was pared by 0 bases and J by 4 bases, with 10 bases between. Per germline, CDR1 LNHNV and CDR2 YYDKDF (reference sequence). The CDR3 region is CATSRDPESGNTIYF. Written as DNA, the CDR3 is TGTGCCACCAGCAGAGATCCGGAGTCGGGAAACACCATATATTTT.

The rearrangement links TRBV5-1 to TRBJ2-4, with 8 bases that match TRBD1. After removal of 4 bases from V and 2 bases from J, the junction contained 8 bases not matched to a gene. The CDR3 runs to 16 residues. The V gene's germline CDR1 is SGHRS and CDR2 YFSETQ. This CDR3 reads CASSRPRQGSKNIQYF. The CDR3, as DNA: TGCGCCAGCAGCCGACCTCGACAGGGGTCCAAAAACATTCAGTACTTC. Drawing the rest from reference TRBV5-1 and TRBJ2-4, the complete variable domain is KAGVTQTPRYLIKTRGQQVTLSCSPISGHRSVSWYQQTPGQGLQFLFEYFSETQRNKGNFPGRFSGRQFSNSRSEMNVSTLELGDSALYLCASSRPRQGSKNIQYFGAGTRLSVL.

V and J are TRBV14 and TRBJ2-6, with TRBD1 matching over 7 bases. The V and J ends lost 1 base and 0 bases, in that order; junction bases with no gene match: 3. CDR1 and CDR2 from the germline V gene are SGHDN and FVKESK. This CDR3 is built from 17 residues. The CDR3 bases are TGTGCCAGCAGCCAAGTCGCAGGGGGCTCTGGGGCCAACGTCCTGACTTTC. It yields the protein CASSQVAGGSGANVLTF.

This clone was recorded only once. This chain connects TRBV15 to TRBJ1-1, with TRBD1 matching over 8 bases. Germline-derived CDR1 and CDR2 are LNHNV and YYDKDF (reference sequence). V lost 3 bases to trimming and J lost 6 bases; unmatched junction nucleotides: 6. CDR3 length: 14 amino acids. The CDR3 sequence is CATSSGQGGAEAFF. The CDR3 region has the DNA TGTGCCACCAGCAGCGGACAGGGAGGGGCTGAAGCTTTCTTT.

The V gene is TRBV7-9, the J gene TRBJ1-5; D gene uncertain. From germline, CDR1 is SEHNR and CDR2 FQNEAQ (reference sequence). This CDR3 contains 12 residues. V gave up 1 base and J gave up 8 bases, with 6 bases separating them. Here the CDR3 reads CASSLVGEPQHF. The CDR3, as DNA: TGTGCCAGCAGCTTAGTCGGGGAGCCCCAGCATTTT.

The chain links TRBV30 to TRBJ1-6, with D perhaps TRBD1 (5 bases). Looked up from germline, CDR1 is GTSNPN and CDR2 is SVGIG (reference sequence). This CDR3 is built from 14 residues. Trimming cost V 3 bases and J 9 bases, with 15 bases left between them. The CDR3 protein is CAWRSGMVGSPLHF. The CDR3 region has the DNA TGTGCCTGGAGATCAGGGATGGTTGGTTCACCCCTCCACTTT.

The chain is built from TRBV18 and TRBJ1-4; D is unclear. V lost 4 bases and J 0 bases, leaving 18 bases between the germline ends. CDR3 size: 18 residues. In germline, CDR1 is KGHSH, CDR2 LQKENI. The CDR3 DNA sequence: TGTGCCAGCTCACTTCTGAACCACGTCGAGGCAACTAATGAAAAACTGTTTTTT. It encodes CASSLLNHVEATNEKLFF.

J is TRBJ2-1 and V is TRBV10-3; 7 bases fit TRBD1. V shed 6 bases, J shed 5 bases, and the junction held 7 bases outside the gene matches. CDR1 is ENHRY and CDR2 is SYGVKD in the germline V gene. This CDR3 is 14 amino acids long. Here the CDR3 DNA reads TGTGCCATCAGCCCGAGACAGGGAAACAATGAGCAGTTCTTC. It encodes CAISPRQGNNEQFF.

The gene calls are TRBV27 and TRBJ2-1, with TRBD1 matching over 9 bases. After removal of 6 bases from V and 9 bases from J, the junction contained 3 bases not matched to a gene. This CDR3 contains 12 residues. In germline, CDR1 is MNHEY, CDR2 SMNVEV (reference sequence). The CDR3 DNA reads as TGTGCCAGCAGCCACAGGGGGCGTGAGCAGTTCTTC. Encoded protein: CASSHRGREQFF.